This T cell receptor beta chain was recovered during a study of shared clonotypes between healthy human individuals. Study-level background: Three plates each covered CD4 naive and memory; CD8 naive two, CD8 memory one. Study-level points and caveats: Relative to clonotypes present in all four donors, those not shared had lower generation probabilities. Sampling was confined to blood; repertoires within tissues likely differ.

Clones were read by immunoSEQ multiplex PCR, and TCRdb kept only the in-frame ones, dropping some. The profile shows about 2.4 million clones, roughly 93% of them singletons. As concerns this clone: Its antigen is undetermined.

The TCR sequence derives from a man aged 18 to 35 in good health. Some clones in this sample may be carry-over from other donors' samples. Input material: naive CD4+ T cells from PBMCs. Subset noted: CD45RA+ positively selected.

Here the CDR3 DNA reads TGCGCCAGCAGCGCAGGGACAGGAGGTACCCAAGAGACCCAGTACTTC. It is translated as CASSAGTGGTQETQYF. The J gene is TRBJ2-5, the V gene TRBV5-1, with 8 nucleotides matching TRBD1. Trimming took 4 bases from V and 1 from J; bases not matched to a gene: 9. The CDR3 is made up of 16 amino acids. Germline V lookup: CDR1 SGHRS, CDR2 YFSETQ.